This T cell receptor (beta chain) was sequenced during a study of blood T cell repertoires in COVID-19. CDR3 size: 16 residues. Germline CDR1 is LGHDT and CDR2 is YNNKEL (reference sequence). V dropped 4 bases and J dropped 6; count of bases not matched to a gene: 9. The protocol was immunoSEQ multiplex PCR, while the TCRdb copy is restricted to in-frame clones and leaves out a portion. The repertoire has roughly 250,000 clones, 88% of them found once; the top ten carry 0.99%. The chain has TRBV3-1 (or the pseudogene TRBV3-2) and TRBJ1-6, with 7 positions matching TRBD1. Input material: peripheral blood. The TCR sequence derives from a middle-aged woman who had recovered from COVID-19. The DNA of the CDR3 is TGTGCCAGCAGCCCCCGGGCCCAGGGGGGTAATTCACCCCTCCACTTT. This gives the protein CASSPRAQGGNSPLHF.